In its sample, the clone carrying this T cell receptor (beta chain) was seen many times. Its antigen remains unknown. The data are from a study of blood T cells in healthy people across ages. Whole-study results and caveats: Because donor CMV status was unknown, expanded clonotype changes were possibly confounded. Long-lived and aged donors differed, with more naive CD4+ cells and higher diversity in the long-lived.

Sample-barcoded 5' priming and a J-beta primer mix drove a second PCR of about 6 to 12 cycles. Each CDR3 protein is one row after TCRdb ran MiXCR on the 5' RACE reads. Here the sample spans some 1.7 million distinct CDR3 sequences, 25% to 30% being singletons. Per the germline V gene, CDR1 is DFQATT and CDR2 is SNEGSKA (reference sequence). The CDR3 is made up of 12 amino acids. Between the trimmed V and J ends, which lost 2 bases and 1 base, there was a span of 4 bases. The TCR was taken from a woman in her twenties or thirties in good health. Sequencing was done on a sample of blood. The chain has TRBV20-1 and TRBJ2-3; no definite D call. The CDR3 DNA follows: TGCAGTGCTAGACGCCGCACAGATACGCAGTATTTT. It is translated as CSARRRTDTQYF.